A single sample gave rise to the 21 T cell receptor beta chains below, sequenced in a study of T cell changes during pregnancy in multiple sclerosis. The repertoire was sequenced with immunoSEQ multiplex PCR; TCRdb's copy has only in-frame clones and lacks some. Counted here are about 69,000 clones, approximately 90% occurring once; the ten biggest clones make up roughly 1.3%. Sequenced here: peripheral blood, sampled in the third trimester of pregnancy. These receptor sequences come from a female donor with multiple sclerosis, enrolled in a pregnancy study.

The V and J genes are TRBV5-5 and TRBJ2-7; the D gene is possibly TRBD1 (5 bases). Germline CDR1 reads SGHKS; CDR2 reads YYEKEE (reference sequence). The CDR3 sequence is 14 residues long. The V gene lost 0 bases and the J gene lost 4 bases, with 11 bases spanning the gap. The CDR3 protein is CASSLVRQGYEQYF. CDR3 in DNA: TGTGCCAGCAGCTTGGTTCGCCAGGGATACGAGCAGTACTTC.

V usage is TRBV7-2 and J usage is TRBJ2-7; a weak D match, TRBD1 (7 bases). Germline V gene sequence: CDR1 SGHTA, CDR2 FQGNSA. The CDR3 totals 13 residues. Trimming removed 5 bases at V and 4 bases at J, with 12 bases between. CDR3 sequence (DNA): TGTGCCAGCAGCCCGACAGGGAGGTACGAGCAGTACTTC. It is translated as CASSPTGRYEQYF.

The genes are TRBV7-2 and TRBJ2-1, with 10 bases lining up with TRBD1. The germline V gene encodes CDR1 SGHTA and CDR2 FQGNSA. This CDR3 contains 15 residues. V was clipped by 6 bases and J by 8 bases; unmatched bases: 10. The CDR3 region is CASSPTGQGFDEQFF. CDR3 nucleotides: TGTGCCAGCAGTCCAACGGGACAGGGGTTCGATGAGCAGTTCTTC.

The chain uses TRBV7-2 and TRBJ1-2; D remains unclear. The length of the CDR3 is 16 residues. Trimming left V 1 base short and J 8 bases short, with 20 bases between. Germline V gene sequence: CDR1 SGHTA, CDR2 FQGNSA. CDR3 residues: CASSLDPRSVEGGYTF. The CDR3 nucleotides are TGTGCCAGCAGCTTAGACCCGAGGTCGGTGGAGGGCGGCTACACCTTC.

This chain connects TRBV6-5 to TRBJ1-4; D unclear. Looked up from germline, CDR1 is MNHEY and CDR2 is SVGAGI. The CDR3 runs to 13 residues. Trimming left V 5 bases short and J 8 bases short, with 12 bases between. The CDR3 region has the DNA TGTGCCAGCAGTCCCCAACTGAGGGAAAAACTGTTTTTT. Its translation is CASSPQLREKLFF.

The chain combines TRBV11-1 with TRBJ2-5, with 10 bases identical to TRBD1. This CDR3 spans 16 amino acids. In germline, CDR1 is SGHAT, CDR2 FQDESV (reference sequence). Trimming at V came to 4 bases and at J to 2 bases, leaving 7 bases not matched to a gene. CDR3 protein: CASSSPGQGYQETQYF. The CDR3 DNA sequence: TGTGCCAGCAGCTCACCGGGACAGGGGTATCAAGAGACCCAGTACTTC.

V and J are TRBV2 and TRBJ1-4, with 8 bases matching TRBD1. CDR3 length: 13 residues. Germline CDR1 reads SNHLY; CDR2 reads FYNNEI. The V gene end was trimmed by 7 bases and the J gene end by 8 bases; junction bases not matched to a gene: 6. Written as DNA, the CDR3 is TGTGCCAGCATGGAACAGGGGGAGGAAAAACTGTTTTTT. It is translated as CASMEQGEEKLFF.

The chain is built from TRBV19 and TRBJ1-5, with a weak D call TRBD1 (5 bases). Looked up from germline, CDR1 is LNHDA and CDR2 is SQIVND (reference sequence). There are 17 residues in the CDR3. V was trimmed by 6 bases and J by 8 bases, leaving 26 bases between them. The CDR3 bases are TGTGCCAGTAGCATACCGGTTAGGGCAGGGTCAGTAAAGCCCCAGCATTTT. This encodes CASSIPVRAGSVKPQHF.

The chain has TRBV9 and TRBJ2-1; TRBD1 matches 9 bases. The CDR3 contains 14 residues. Germline assignment: CDR1 SGDLS and CDR2 YYNGEE. Unmatched junction bases numbered 6, after V lost 4 bases and J lost 7 bases. Written as DNA, the CDR3 is TGTGCCAGCAGCTCCTGGACAGGGGAAAATGAGCAGTTCTTC. Protein product: CASSSWTGENEQFF.

The chain has TRBV2 and TRBJ1-1, with TRBD1 identical over 8 bases. The CDR3 covers 14 residues. V was pared by 6 bases and J by 3 bases, with 6 bases of the junction left unmatched. CDR1 and CDR2 from the germline V gene are SNHLY and FYNNEI. This CDR3 is CASRGTGEYTEAFF. The DNA for the CDR3 is TGTGCCAGCAGGGGGACAGGCGAGTACACTGAAGCTTTCTTT.

The chain couples TRBV25-1 to TRBJ1-1; 10 positions agree with TRBD1. The trim removed 5 bases at V and 5 bases at J, leaving 8 bases unmatched. The CDR3 loop spans 15 amino acids. CDR1 and CDR2 from the germline V gene are MGHDK and SYGVNS. CDR3 sequence reads: CASSSLRTGGTEAFF. CDR3 nucleotide sequence: TGTGCCAGCAGTTCCCTTAGGACAGGGGGGACTGAAGCTTTCTTT.

The genes are TRBV5-8 and TRBJ2-7, with 10 bases matching TRBD1. The CDR3 is 14 residues long. V shed 4 bases and J 3 bases; nucleotides not matched to a gene: 4. Germline CDR1 and CDR2: SGHTS and YDEGEE. In DNA, the CDR3 is TGTGCCAGCAGCCCCCGGGACAGGGGCTACGAGCAGTACTTC. Translating it yields CASSPRDRGYEQYF.

This clone was detected only once. This chain links TRBV19 with TRBJ2-7, with 8 bases lining up with TRBD1. This CDR3 contains 16 residues. The ends lost 6 bases at V and 2 bases at J; junction bases unmatched: 12. Germline CDR1 LNHDA, CDR2 SQIVND (reference sequence). The CDR3 DNA follows: TGTGCCAGTAGCGATCTTGGACAGGGAAGTCCCTACGAGCAGTACTTC. This encodes CASSDLGQGSPYEQYF.

This chain joins TRBV30 and TRBJ1-1; D gene uncertain. V lost 0 bases and J 4 bases, leaving 9 bases between the germline ends. Germline V gene data show CDR1 as GTSNPN and CDR2 as SVGIG (reference sequence). The CDR3 consists of 13 residues. The CDR3 loop is CAWSVLSGTEAFF. CDR3 nucleotides: TGTGCCTGGAGTGTACTCTCTGGCACTGAAGCTTTCTTT.

The chain recombines TRBV19 with TRBJ1-4; 10 positions match TRBD1. Germline assignment: CDR1 LNHDA and CDR2 SQIVND (reference sequence). The J segment lost 5 bases and the V segment lost 4 bases, leaving 1 base of the junction unmatched. This CDR3 comprises 14 residues. The CDR3, as DNA: TGTGCCAGTAGTACGGGACAGGGGAATGAAAAACTGTTTTTT. Encoded protein: CASSTGQGNEKLFF.

This CDR3 is CASSRGGAGIQYF. DNA of the CDR3: TGTGCCAGCAGCCGCGGGGGGGCAGGCATTCAGTACTTC. The chain recombines TRBV14 with TRBJ2-4, with 9 bases identical to TRBD2. This CDR3 has 13 residues. V shed 4 bases and J 9 bases; nucleotides not matched to a gene: 4. The germline V gene has CDR1 SGHDN and CDR2 FVKESK.

This clone showed up just a few times. The chain links TRBV11-2 to TRBJ1-1, with D unresolved. CDR3 length: 13 residues. Trimming cost V 9 bases and J 2 bases, with 13 bases left between them. CDR1 and CDR2 (germline): SGHAT, FQNNGV. CDR3 nucleotides: TGTGCCAGTACCTCTGGCCCAAACACTGAAGCTTTCTTT. This codes for CASTSGPNTEAFF.

The chain has TRBV11-1 and TRBJ1-5; 8 bases map to TRBD1. The CDR3 is made up of 13 amino acids. From germline, CDR1 is SGHAT and CDR2 FQDESV (reference sequence). V gave up 1 base and J gave up 9 bases; unmatched junction bases: 2. The CDR3 is CASSLEQGGPQHF. The CDR3 bases are TGTGCCAGCAGCTTAGAACAGGGGGGGCCCCAGCATTTT.

This clone was found a few times. J is TRBJ2-1 and V is TRBV5-5; 7 bases line up with TRBD1. The CDR3 loop spans 17 amino acids. Germline lookup yields CDR1 SGHKS and CDR2 YYEKEE (reference sequence). The V and J ends lost 4 bases and 0 bases, in that order; junction bases with no gene match: 10. CDR3 sequence reads: CASSVNRGLSSYNEQFF. CDR3 nucleotide sequence: TGTGCCAGCAGCGTAAACAGGGGTCTTAGCTCCTACAATGAGCAGTTCTTC. Drawing the rest from reference TRBV5-5 and TRBJ2-1, the complete variable domain is DAGVTQSPTHLIKTRGQQVTLRCSPISGHKSVSWYQQVLGQGPQFIFQYYEKEERGRGNFPDRFSARQFPNYSSELNVNALLLGDSALYLCASSVNRGLSSYNEQFFGPGTRLTVL.

Of note for this clone: Other DNA sequences of this sample code for an identical CDR3. The CDR3 protein is CATKDRGNQPQHF. DNA for the CDR3: TGTGCCACTAAAGACAGGGGAAATCAGCCCCAGCATTTT. This chain links TRBV2 with TRBJ1-5, with 8 bases matching TRBD1. Germline CDR1 SNHLY, CDR2 FYNNEI. CDR3 length: 13 amino acids. The ends lost 10 bases at V and 4 bases at J; junction bases unmatched: 6.

The chain carries TRBV5-1 and TRBJ1-2; D is unclear. V lost 4 bases to trimming and J lost 3 bases, with 13 bases between them. CDR3 length: 14 residues. Germline CDR1 is SGHRS and CDR2 is YFSETQ. CDR3 sequence: CASSPGYGDYGYTF. In DNA form, the CDR3 reads TGCGCCAGCAGCCCCGGCTACGGAGACTATGGCTACACCTTC.